The 2 T cell receptor beta chains presented below share a single source sample, sequenced in a study of shared T cell receptors in the human thymus. Produced via immunoSEQ multiplex PCR; TCRdb's table is partial and in-frame only. The table has 640,000 or so clones, around 87% seen once. These data were also filed under a second study, of human thymus T cells.

The sequencing sample was made of thymocytes. These TCRs come from a boy under two years old with a congenital heart defect.

The rearrangement joins TRBV11-3 to TRBJ2-1, with 11 nucleotides matching TRBD2. This CDR3 has 15 amino acids. V was clipped by 4 bases and J by 5 bases; unmatched bases: 4. Germline CDR1 SGHNT, CDR2 YENEEA. In DNA form, the CDR3 reads TGTGCCAGCAGCTGTGGGACTAGCGGACACAATGAGCAGTTCTTC. Amino acids: CASSCGTSGHNEQFF. The variable domain in full, completed from reference TRBV11-3 and TRBJ2-1, reads EAGVVQSPRYKIIEKKQPVAFWCNPISGHNTLYWYLQNLGQGPELLIRYENEEAVDDSQLPKDRFSAERLKGVDSTLKIQPAELGDSAVYLCASSCGTSGHNEQFFGPGTRLTVL.

The chain has TRBV4-3 and TRBJ2-2; the match to TRBD2 covers 13 bases. CDR1 is LGHNA, CDR2 YSLEER, per germline. V was clipped by 1 base and J by 6 bases; unmatched bases: 5. CDR3 length equals 17 residues. CDR3 loop: CASSQVLAGGPPGELFF. Here the CDR3 DNA reads TGCGCCAGCAGCCAAGTACTAGCGGGAGGGCCCCCCGGGGAGCTGTTTTTT.